The T cell receptor beta chain described here comes from a study of T cells in Graves' hyperthyroidism and ophthalmopathy. Findings of the study overall: Blood also showed most of the thyroid clonotypes that were expanded above 0.001.

The source material, RNA transcripts, was used to amplify TCR beta CDR3 regions. The primer set for the first-round RT-PCR of the TCR CDR3 was HTBI. TCRdb independently ran MiXCR on the multiplex PCR reads; one entry per CDR3 protein. The table records around 400,000 distinct CDR3 sequences, roughly 14% of them present only once. Patients with uncontrolled infections, other autoimmune diseases, pregnancy or lactation were excluded. Diagnosis rested on symptoms, serum thyroxine and TRAb, thyroid ultrasound, and orbital computed tomography. This clonotype turned up a few times. The antigen is not known. CDR3 size: 15 residues. J lost 6 bases, V lost 6 bases, and 11 bases had no gene match. Germline V gene data show CDR1 as MDHEN and CDR2 as SYDVKM.

The chain uses TRBV28 and TRBJ1-2, with 9 bases fitting TRBD1. The sequenced material came from blood. The sequence was obtained from a woman between 18 and 29 years old with Graves' hyperthyroidism that later progressed to Graves' ophthalmopathy. CDR3 protein: CASRITGTGINGYTF. The CDR3, as DNA: TGTGCCAGCAGGATAACCGGGACAGGGATTAATGGCTACACCTTC.